This T cell receptor (beta chain) originates from a study of blood T cells in healthy people across ages. Primers used in a second PCR of roughly 6 to 11 cycles were a sample-barcoded 5' primer and a J-beta primer mix. TCRdb processed the 5' RACE reads anew with MiXCR; each CDR3 protein has one entry. Among some 560,000 distinct CDR3 sequences listed, about 29% were seen once. Germline loops: CDR1 SGHVS, CDR2 FNYEAQ. The CDR3 has 16 amino acids. V lost 4 bases to trimming and J lost 0 bases, with 13 bases between them. These records were also assigned to another study, of T cells of mothers and their children.

The source material was blood. The receptor was isolated from a boy aged 2 to 9 in good health. The chain employs TRBV7-6 and TRBJ2-1; TRBD2 is a possible D gene (5 bases). CDR3 amino acids: CASSSRAESSYNEQFF. CDR3 coding DNA: TGTGCCAGCAGCTCTAGAGCGGAGAGCTCCTACAATGAGCAGTTCTTC.